This record looks at one T cell receptor beta chain sequence and its context. These data originate in a study of control samples from healthy donors and cancer patients. There are 12 residues in the CDR3. V was pared by 3 bases and J by 6 bases, with 8 bases between. Per germline, CDR1 SGHVS and CDR2 FQNEAQ. The table came from immunoSEQ multiplex PCR; TCRdb's copy has only in-frame clones and leaves some out. Here the sample spans about 120,000 clones, around 92% being singletons. The chain recombines TRBV7-8 with TRBJ1-2; D uncertain. The sample was blood. This sequence was found in a man aged 45-65 years in good health. The CDR3 DNA reads TGTGCCAGCAGCTTTGAGGTCGATGGCTACACCTTC. Protein product: CASSFEVDGYTF.